The 6 T cell receptor beta chains listed next were all sequenced from one sample in a study of prognosis after radiotherapy for stage I lung cancer. Genomic DNA provided the template from which TCR beta CDR3 was amplified by two-round multiplex PCR. Primers specific to each TRBV and TRBJ gene drove first-round PCR. TCRdb re-derived calls from the multiplex PCR reads in MiXCR, one entry per CDR3 protein. The data contain about 12,000 distinct CDR3 sequences, less than 70% of them singletons. The specimen comprised PBMCs, sampled before or after stereotactic body radiation therapy (not recorded which). These receptors were obtained from a donor over 45 with non-small cell lung cancer.

This clonotype was counted at least ten times. The gene calls are TRBV3-1 and TRBJ2-5, with unresolved D. The CDR3 spans 13 residues. Trimming pared 4 bases from V and 5 bases from J, leaving 11 bases between. The germline V gene encodes CDR1 LGHDT and CDR2 YNNKEL (reference sequence). The CDR3 DNA sequence: TGTGCCAGCAGCCGGTGGGGTGGGGAGACCCAGTACTTC. It is translated as CASSRWGGETQYF.

On this clonotype itself: The junction departs from the called germline gene at one end, perhaps through a read error. The chain couples TRBV20-1 to TRBJ1-2, with 7 bases that match TRBD1. From germline, CDR1 is DFQATT and CDR2 SNEGSKA (reference sequence). The CDR3 sequence is 12 residues long. DNA for the CDR3: TGCAGTGCTAAGGACAGGACCTATAGCTACACCTTC. Its translation: CSAKDRTYSYTF.

With regard to this clonotype: A read error is the likely source, as a far larger clone sits one nucleotide away. This chain links TRBV7-2 with TRBJ2-7; D might be TRBD1 or TRBD2, each matching 5 bases. From germline, CDR1 is SGHTA and CDR2 FQGNSA. Trimming removed 5 bases from V and 8 bases from J, with 13 bases in between. This CDR3 has 12 residues. The DNA of the CDR3 is TGTGCCAGCAGCGTCAATCGGGACCAGCAGTACTTC. Translation: CASSVNRDQQYF.

This rearrangement joins TRBV19 to TRBJ2-7; no clear D. Germline values: CDR1 LNHDA, CDR2 SQIVND (reference sequence). V was cut by 5 bases and J by 1 base, with 12 bases left in between. This CDR3 comprises 14 residues. This CDR3 reads CASSARVPSYEQYF. The CDR3 DNA reads TGTGCCAGTAGTGCTCGTGTCCCTTCCTACGAGCAGTACTTC. Together with reference TRBV19 and TRBJ2-7, the CDR3 gives the full variable domain: DGGITQSPKYLFRKEGQNVTLSCEQNLNHDAMYWYRQDPGQGLRLIYYSQIVNDFQKGDIAEGYSVSREKKESFPLTVTSAQKNPTAFYLCASSARVPSYEQYFGPGTRLTVT.

This clonotype was detected many times. This chain uses TRBV29-1 with TRBJ1-2; D is undetermined. V lost 5 bases and J 0 bases, leaving 16 bases between the germline ends. The CDR3 consists of 15 residues. The V gene's germline CDR1 is SQVTM and CDR2 ANQGSEA. The CDR3 region has the DNA TGCAGCGTTTTGGATGAACAACTGGCTAACTATGGCTACACCTTC. Its protein product is CSVLDEQLANYGYTF.

The DNA for the CDR3 is TGTGCCAGTAGTGGGGGCTTCAATCAGCCCCAGCATTTT. Translation gives CASSGGFNQPQHF. The rearrangement uses TRBV19 and TRBJ1-5; tentatively, D is TRBD1 (6 bases). V lost 5 bases and J lost 3, with 8 bases in between. This CDR3 has 13 amino acids. CDR1 LNHDA and CDR2 SQIVND come from the germline V gene (reference sequence).